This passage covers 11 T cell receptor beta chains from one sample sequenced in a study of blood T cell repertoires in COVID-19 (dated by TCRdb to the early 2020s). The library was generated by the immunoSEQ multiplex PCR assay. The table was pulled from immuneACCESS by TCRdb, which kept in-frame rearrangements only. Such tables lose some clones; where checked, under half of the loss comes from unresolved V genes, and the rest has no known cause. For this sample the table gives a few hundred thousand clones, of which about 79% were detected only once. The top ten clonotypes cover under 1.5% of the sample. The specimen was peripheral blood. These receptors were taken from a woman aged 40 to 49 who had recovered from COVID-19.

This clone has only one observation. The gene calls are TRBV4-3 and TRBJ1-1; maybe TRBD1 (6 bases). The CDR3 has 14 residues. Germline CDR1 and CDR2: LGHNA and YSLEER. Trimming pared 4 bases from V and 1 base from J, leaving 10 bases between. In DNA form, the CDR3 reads TGCGCCAGCAGCCCCTGGACAGCGAACACTGAAGCTTTCTTT. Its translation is CASSPWTANTEAFF.

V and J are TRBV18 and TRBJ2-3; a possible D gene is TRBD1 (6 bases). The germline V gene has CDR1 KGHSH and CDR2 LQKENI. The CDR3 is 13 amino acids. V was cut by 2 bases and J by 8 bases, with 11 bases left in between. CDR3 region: CASSPEGDGTQYF. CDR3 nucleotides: TGTGCCAGCTCACCAGAGGGGGATGGTACGCAGTATTTT.

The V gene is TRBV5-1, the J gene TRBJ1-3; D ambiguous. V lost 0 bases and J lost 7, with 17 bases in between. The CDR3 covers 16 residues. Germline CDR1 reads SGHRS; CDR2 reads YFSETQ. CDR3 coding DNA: TGCGCCAGCAGCTTGGGACCTCCTAGTGGTGGCAACACCATATATTTT. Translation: CASSLGPPSGGNTIYF.

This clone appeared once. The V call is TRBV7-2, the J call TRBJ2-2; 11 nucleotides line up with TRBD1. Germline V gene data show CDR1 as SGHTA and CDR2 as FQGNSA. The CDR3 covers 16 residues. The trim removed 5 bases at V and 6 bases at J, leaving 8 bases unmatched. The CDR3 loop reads CASSKGGTGGPGELFF. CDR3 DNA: TGTGCCAGCAGCAAAGGTGGGACAGGGGGACCCGGGGAGCTGTTTTTT.

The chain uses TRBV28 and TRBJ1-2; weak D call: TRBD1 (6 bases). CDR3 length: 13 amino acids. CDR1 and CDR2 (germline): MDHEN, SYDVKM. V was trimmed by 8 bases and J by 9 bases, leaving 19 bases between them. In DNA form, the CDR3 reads TGTGCCAGCGGTACGGGACACCCTACCAGCTACACCTTC. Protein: CASGTGHPTSYTF.

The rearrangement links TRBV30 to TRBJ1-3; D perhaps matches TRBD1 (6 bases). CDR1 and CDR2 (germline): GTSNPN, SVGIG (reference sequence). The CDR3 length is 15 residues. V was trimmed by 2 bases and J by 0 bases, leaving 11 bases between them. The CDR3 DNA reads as TGTGCCTGGAGTCAAGTGGGACACTCTGGAAACACCATATATTTT. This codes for CAWSQVGHSGNTIYF. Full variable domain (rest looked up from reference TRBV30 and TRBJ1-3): SQTIHQWPATLVQPVGSPLSLECTVEGTSNPNLYWYRQAAGRGLQLLFYSVGIGQISSEVPQNLSASRPQDRQFILSSKKLLLSDSGFYLCAWSQVGHSGNTIYFGEGSWLTVV.

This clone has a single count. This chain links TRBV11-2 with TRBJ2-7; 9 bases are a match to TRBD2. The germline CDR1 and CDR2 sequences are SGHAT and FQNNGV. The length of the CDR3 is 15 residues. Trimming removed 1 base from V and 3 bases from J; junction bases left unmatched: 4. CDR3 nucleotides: TGTGCCAGCAGCTTAGGCGGGGGGGAATTCTACGAGCAGTACTTC. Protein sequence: CASSLGGGEFYEQYF.

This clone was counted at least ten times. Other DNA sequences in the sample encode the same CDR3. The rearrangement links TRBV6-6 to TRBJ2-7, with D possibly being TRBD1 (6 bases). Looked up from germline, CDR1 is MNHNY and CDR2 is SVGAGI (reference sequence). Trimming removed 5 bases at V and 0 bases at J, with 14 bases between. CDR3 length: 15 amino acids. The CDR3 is CASSPGTGFSYEQYF. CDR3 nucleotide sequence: TGTGCCAGCAGTCCCGGTACAGGGTTCTCCTACGAGCAGTACTTC.

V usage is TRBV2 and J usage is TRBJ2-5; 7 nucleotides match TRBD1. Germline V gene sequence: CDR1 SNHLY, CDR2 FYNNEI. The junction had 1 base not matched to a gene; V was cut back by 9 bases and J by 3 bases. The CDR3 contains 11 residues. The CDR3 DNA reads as TGTGCCAGAGGGACAGAAGAGACCCAGTACTTC. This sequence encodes CARGTEETQYF. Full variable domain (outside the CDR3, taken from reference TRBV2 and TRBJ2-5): EPEVTQTPSHQVTQMGQEVILRCVPISNHLYFYWYRQILGQKVEFLVSFYNNEISEKSEIFDDQFSVERPDGSNFTLKIRSTKLEDSAMYFCARGTEETQYFGPGTRLLVL.

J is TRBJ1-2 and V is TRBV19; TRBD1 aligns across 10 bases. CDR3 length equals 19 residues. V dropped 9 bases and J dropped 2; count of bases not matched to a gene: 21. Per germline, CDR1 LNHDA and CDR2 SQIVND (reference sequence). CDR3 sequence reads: CASRRKLGTGEGLNYGYTF. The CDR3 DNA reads TGTGCCAGCCGGCGAAAACTAGGGACAGGGGAAGGACTAAACTATGGCTACACCTTC.

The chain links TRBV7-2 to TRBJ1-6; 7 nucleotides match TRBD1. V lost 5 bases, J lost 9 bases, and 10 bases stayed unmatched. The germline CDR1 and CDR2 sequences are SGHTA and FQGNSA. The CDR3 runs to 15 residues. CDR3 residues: CASSLTTGYGSPLHF. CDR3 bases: TGTGCCAGCAGCCTGACGACAGGGTATGGTTCACCCCTCCACTTT.